The source of this T cell receptor beta chain is a study of blood T cell repertoires in COVID-19. Study as a whole: Samples came from the United States, Italy and Spain, spanning acute and convalescent COVID-19. PBMCs, B-cell-depleted T cells, or T cells were the source of the cDNA or gDNA that made up the material.

As handled by the study authors: Researchers report that nucleated cell counts were estimated from reference gene primer amplification. Here immunoSEQ multiplex PCR was the method, and the copy in TCRdb shows in-frame clones only, minus some. That table supplies the V and J calls and clone size; D and trimming were determined from the DNA. There are 300,000 to 400,000 clones in the sample; more than 75% occur only once, and roughly 3.5% lies in the top ten. CDR1 SEHNR and CDR2 FQNEAQ come from the germline V gene (reference sequence). The CDR3 has 12 amino acids. With V trimmed by 5 bases and J by 9 bases, 2 bases remained unmatched.

The chain couples TRBV7-9 to TRBJ2-1, with 9 bases matching TRBD2. The receptor's source is a woman between 18 and 29 years old who had recovered from COVID-19. Source material: peripheral blood. The CDR3 reads CASSPSGIEQFF. DNA of the CDR3: TGTGCCAGCAGCCCTAGCGGGATTGAGCAGTTCTTC.